A single sample gave rise to the 29 T cell receptor beta chains below, sequenced in a study of blood T cell repertoires in COVID-19 (dated by TCRdb to about 2020). Library prep was done by the immunoSEQ multiplex PCR assay. In its TCRdb copy, this immuneACCESS table keeps in-frame sequences only and misses some clones. Where compared with another copy, unresolved V genes explain less than half of these, and the others have no known cause. This sample lists around 76,000 clones; roughly 80% were detected once. 0.83% of the sample is held by the ten biggest clonotypes. The sequencing input was peripheral blood. These receptors all stem from a woman in her 70s with acute or convalescent COVID-19.

The CDR3 here is CASSGQESGYTF. The CDR3 region has the DNA TGTGCCAGCAGCGGACAGGAGTCTGGCTACACCTTC. V usage is TRBV7-9 and J usage is TRBJ1-2, with 7 nucleotides matching TRBD1. Germline V gives CDR1 SEHNR, CDR2 FQNEAQ (reference sequence). The ends lost 5 bases at V and 7 bases at J; junction bases unmatched: 4. This CDR3 has 12 residues.

This chain links TRBV7-2 with TRBJ2-1, with 7 bases matching TRBD1. With 5 bases clipped from V and 3 bases from J, the junction kept 7 bases outside the gene matches. CDR1 SGHTA and CDR2 FQGNSA come from the germline V gene. This CDR3 comprises 15 residues. The DNA for the CDR3 is TGTGCCAGCAGCCCTACCGGGGACAGCTACAATGAGCAGTTCTTC. Translating gives CASSPTGDSYNEQFF.

The chain has TRBV19 and TRBJ2-1, with D possibly being TRBD2 (5 bases). This CDR3 is 15 amino acids long. Between the trimmed V and J ends, which lost 0 bases and 9 bases, there was a span of 15 bases. Germline CDR1 reads LNHDA; CDR2 reads SQIVND (reference sequence). CDR3 DNA sequence: TGTGCCAGTAGTATAGACCGCGAGAGGGAATCTGAGCAGTTCTTC. Translating it yields CASSIDRERESEQFF.

This clone was counted a single time. The genes are TRBV5-1 and TRBJ2-2; D is possibly TRBD1 (5 bases). The CDR3 consists of 13 residues. CDR1 is SGHRS, CDR2 YFSETQ, per germline. V dropped 7 bases and J dropped 4 bases, with 11 bases sitting between them. CDR3 DNA: TGCGCCAGCGGAACAGGTTTCACCGGGGAGCTGTTTTTT. Amino acid sequence: CASGTGFTGELFF.

V usage is TRBV4-3 and J usage is TRBJ2-5; TRBD1 is a possible D gene (6 bases). The germline CDR1 and CDR2 sequences are LGHNA and YSLEER. The CDR3 is made up of 14 amino acids. With 0 bases removed from V and 4 bases from J, the gap between germline ends came to 9 bases. The CDR3 coding sequence is TGCGCCAGCAGCCAAGATTCAGGGGCAGAGACCCAGTACTTC. Translated: CASSQDSGAETQYF.

V usage is TRBV10-1 and J usage is TRBJ2-1; TRBD2 aligns across 7 bases. Looked up from germline, CDR1 is WNHNN and CDR2 is SYGVQD (reference sequence). The length of the CDR3 is 15 residues. V lost 8 bases to trimming and J lost 2 bases; unmatched junction nucleotides: 9. The CDR3 sequence is CASPTSSTTYNEQFF. DNA of the CDR3: TGCGCCAGCCCGACTAGCTCCACAACCTACAATGAGCAGTTCTTC.

The CDR3 DNA reads TGTGCCAGCAGACAGGGGCCATCCACTGAAGCTTTCTTT. It specifies CASRQGPSTEAFF. The chain links TRBV6-4 to TRBJ1-1; 7 positions match TRBD1. J gave up 4 bases and V 6 bases, and 5 bases lay outside the gene matches. Germline values: CDR1 MRHNA, CDR2 SNTAGT. This CDR3 comprises 13 residues.

In nucleotides, the CDR3 is TGTGCCAGTAGTATCCCCCACAGGGAAGTCAATGGCTACACCTTC. This gives the protein CASSIPHREVNGYTF. V gene TRBV19 combines with J gene TRBJ1-2, with D perhaps matching TRBD1 (6 bases). The germline V gene encodes CDR1 LNHDA and CDR2 SQIVND (reference sequence). The CDR3 contains 15 residues. The germline V and J ends were trimmed by 3 bases and 6 bases, with 17 bases remaining between them.

V is TRBV6-5 and J is TRBJ2-7, with a tentative D call TRBD2 (6 bases). V was trimmed by 7 bases and J by 3 bases, leaving 19 bases between them. This CDR3 spans 15 amino acids. The germline CDR1 and CDR2 sequences are MNHEY and SVGAGI. CDR3 sequence: CASTAGGTELYEQYF. The DNA of the CDR3 is TGTGCCAGCACCGCCGGCGGGACCGAACTCTACGAGCAGTACTTC.

The chain couples TRBV5-4 to TRBJ2-7; TRBD2 might be the D (6 bases). The V end was cut by 4 bases, the J end by 5 bases, with 16 bases between. Per the germline V gene, CDR1 is SGHNT and CDR2 is YYREEE (reference sequence). CDR3 length equals 14 residues. The chain's CDR3 is CASSHGTQGHEQYF. The DNA of the CDR3 is TGTGCCAGCAGCCACGGGACTCAAGGACACGAGCAGTACTTC.

For the CDR3, the DNA is TGTGCCAGCAGCGCTGAAACGGGACTAGGGGCCGAGACCCAGTACTTC. Translated, it gives CASSAETGLGAETQYF. This rearrangement joins TRBV9 to TRBJ2-5; TRBD2 matches at 8 bases. This CDR3 has 16 residues. Trimming at V came to 3 bases and at J to 5 bases, leaving 12 bases not matched to a gene. The V gene's germline CDR1 is SGDLS and CDR2 YYNGEE. Together with reference TRBV9 and TRBJ2-5, the CDR3 gives the full variable domain: DSGVTQTPKHLITATGQRVTLRCSPRSGDLSVYWYQQSLDQGLQFLIQYYNGEERAKGNILERFSAQQFPDLHSELNLSSLELGDSALYFCASSAETGLGAETQYFGPGTRLLVL.

The chain has TRBV15 and TRBJ2-1; TRBD2 matches 7 bases. V dropped 4 bases and J dropped 3; count of bases not matched to a gene: 12. The CDR3 sequence is 17 residues long. In germline, CDR1 is LNHNV, CDR2 YYDKDF (reference sequence). In DNA form, the CDR3 reads TGTGCCACCAGCATAAAAAGAGGCGGGGGTAACTACAATGAGCAGTTCTTC. It is translated as CATSIKRGGGNYNEQFF.

The chain has TRBV3-1 (or the pseudogene TRBV3-2) and TRBJ1-1; D is perhaps TRBD1 (6 bases). The germline gives CDR1 LGHDT, CDR2 YNNKEL (reference sequence). Trimming shortened V by 4 bases and J by 4 bases, and 19 bases separated the two germline ends. The CDR3 covers 16 residues. The CDR3 nucleotides read TGTGCCAGCAGCCCCACTCCCAAAATCAGGGGCACTGAAGCTTTCTTT. This translates into CASSPTPKIRGTEAFF.

This clone was seen a handful of times. The V call is TRBV6-2 or TRBV6-3, the J call TRBJ2-7, with D possibly TRBD2 on 5 matching bases. The V end was cut by 4 bases, the J end by 12 bases, with 16 bases between. The CDR3 has 12 amino acids. CDR1 and CDR2 (germline): MNHEY, SVGEGT. CDR3 DNA sequence: TGTGCCAGCAGTTTCGCCCAAACGGGGATGTACTTC. It yields the protein CASSFAQTGMYF.

This clone was seen more than once but under ten times. V gene TRBV5-1 combines with J gene TRBJ1-3; D is perhaps TRBD1 (6 bases). The CDR3 length is 15 residues. In germline, CDR1 is SGHRS, CDR2 YFSETQ. V gave up 2 bases and J gave up 4 bases, with 13 bases separating them. CDR3 in amino acids: CASSLGTGYGNTIYF. The CDR3, as DNA: TGCGCCAGCAGCTTAGGAACAGGGTACGGAAACACCATATATTTT.

The V gene is TRBV7-2, the J gene TRBJ2-7; 7 bases are shared with TRBD2. The CDR3 has 14 amino acids. Germline V lookup: CDR1 SGHTA, CDR2 FQGNSA. J was trimmed by 7 bases and V by 0 bases; bases with no gene match: 6. DNA for the CDR3: TGTGCCAGCAGCTTAGCGGGAGGGCCGGATGAGCAGTACTTC. This translates into CASSLAGGPDEQYF.

The gene calls are TRBV5-1 and TRBJ2-1; no definite D call. There are 15 residues in the CDR3. V lost 2 bases and J 1 base, leaving 10 bases between the germline ends. Per germline, CDR1 SGHRS and CDR2 YFSETQ. As DNA, the CDR3 is TGCGCCAGCAGCTTTTACTCTTCTTCCTACAATGAGCAGTTCTTC. Translated: CASSFYSSSYNEQFF. The whole variable domain, remainder taken from reference TRBV5-1 and TRBJ2-1, is KAGVTQTPRYLIKTRGQQVTLSCSPISGHRSVSWYQQTPGQGLQFLFEYFSETQRNKGNFPGRFSGRQFSNSRSEMNVSTLELGDSALYLCASSFYSSSYNEQFFGPGTRLTVL.

CDR3 sequence (DNA): TGTGCCAGCAGCTCCGCTCGGACTGGCGGAAACACCATATATTTT. Protein product: CASSSARTGGNTIYF. The chain is built from TRBV7-8 and TRBJ1-3; D remains ambiguous. Germline V CDR1 and CDR2: SGHVS, FQNEAQ. The CDR3 is 15 residues long. Trimming removed 4 bases at V and 4 bases at J, with 14 bases between.

The chain couples TRBV6-4 to TRBJ1-5, with 10 bases identical to TRBD1. V gave up 1 base and J gave up 2 bases; unmatched junction bases: 5. CDR3 size: 17 residues. Germline V CDR1 and CDR2: MRHNA, SNTAGT. DNA for the CDR3: TGTGCCAGCAGTGACTTGGGACAGGGGAGGGGCAATCAGCCCCAGCATTTT. Its translation is CASSDLGQGRGNQPQHF.

The table lists this clone with a few counts. The chain is built from TRBV5-6 and TRBJ2-2; 9 positions match TRBD2. The CDR3 has 15 amino acids. The V segment lost 1 base and the J segment 5 bases; nucleotides outside the gene matches: 3. Looked up from germline, CDR1 is SGHDT and CDR2 is YYEEEE. This chain's CDR3 is CASSLLGLATGELFF. In DNA, the CDR3 is TGTGCCAGCAGCTTGTTGGGACTAGCAACCGGGGAGCTGTTTTTT.

This clone was observed a handful of times. The CDR3 sequence is CASSRQGILYTEAFF. The CDR3 DNA sequence: TGTGCCAGCAGCCGACAGGGCATTTTGTACACTGAAGCTTTCTTT. This rearrangement joins TRBV7-9 to TRBJ1-1; TRBD1 matches 7 bases. Germline CDR1 reads SEHNR; CDR2 reads FQNEAQ (reference sequence). Germline trimming cut 5 bases from V and 3 bases from J; bases unmatched to any gene: 9. The CDR3 extends over 15 amino acids. The full variable domain, with the rest looked up from reference TRBV7-9 and TRBJ1-1, is DTGVSQNPRHKITKRGQNVTFRCDPISEHNRLYWYRQTLGQGPEFLTYFQNEAQLEKSRLLSDRFSAERPKGSFSTLEIQRTEQGDSAMYLCASSRQGILYTEAFFGQGTRLTVV.

The V call is TRBV7-8, the J call TRBJ1-2; 7 bases are a match to TRBD1. J gave up 4 bases and V 2 bases, and 7 bases lay outside the gene matches. The germline V gene encodes CDR1 SGHVS and CDR2 FQNEAQ. There are 15 residues in the CDR3. The CDR3 reads CASSLRDSGSYGYTF. The DNA for the CDR3 is TGTGCCAGCAGCTTAAGGGACAGCGGTTCCTATGGCTACACCTTC.

CDR3 in amino acids: CASSEGLAGPWYEQYF. DNA for the CDR3: TGTGCCAGCAGTGAAGGTCTGGCAGGCCCATGGTACGAGCAGTACTTC. The chain combines TRBV6-1 with TRBJ2-7, with D unresolved. Germline CDR1 is MNHNS and CDR2 is SASEGT. The V and J ends lost 1 base and 4 bases respectively, with 17 bases between them. CDR3 size: 16 residues.

This clone was counted a few times. This chain connects TRBV27 to TRBJ2-1; 7 bases are shared with TRBD1. The V gene's germline CDR1 is MNHEY and CDR2 SMNVEV (reference sequence). This CDR3 is built from 13 residues. V lost 5 bases and J lost 6; bases outside the gene matches: 4. As DNA, the CDR3 is TGTGCCAGCAGTACCCCAGGGGGCAATGAGCAGTTCTTC. Encoded protein: CASSTPGGNEQFF.

The gene calls are TRBV25-1 and TRBJ2-1, with 8 bases that match TRBD2. This CDR3 is built from 15 residues. CDR1 is MGHDK, CDR2 SYGVNS, per germline. After removal of 1 base from V and 4 bases from J, the junction contained 3 bases not matched to a gene. The CDR3 coding sequence is TGTGCCAGCAGTGAATTCGGGGGGGATTACAATGAGCAGTTCTTC. Encoded protein: CASSEFGGDYNEQFF.

The chain couples TRBV28 to TRBJ1-5; 7 bases fit TRBD1. Germline V gene lookup returns CDR1 MDHEN and CDR2 SYDVKM. The CDR3 totals 15 residues. J lost 4 bases, V lost 2 bases, and 5 bases had no gene match. CDR3 sequence: CASSLQGQRNQPQHF. CDR3 nucleotide sequence: TGTGCCAGCAGTTTACAGGGACAGCGAAATCAGCCCCAGCATTTT.

The chain is built from TRBV7-9 and TRBJ2-3, with 9 bases matching TRBD1. The germline V gene has CDR1 SEHNR and CDR2 FQNEAQ (reference sequence). Losses at the gene ends were 5 bases for V and 8 bases for J; bases not matched to a gene: 14. The CDR3 length is 16 residues. As DNA, the CDR3 is TGTGCCAGCAGCCCCTCCGGGACAGGGTCGTTGAGTACGCAGTATTTT. Amino acid sequence: CASSPSGTGSLSTQYF.

The chain has TRBV6-5 and TRBJ1-2; TRBD1 matches at 8 bases. The junction had 13 bases not matched to a gene; V was cut back by 8 bases and J by 8 bases. CDR3 size: 14 residues. CDR1 and CDR2 (germline): MNHEY, SVGAGI. The CDR3, as DNA: TGTGCCAGCGGAGGACAGGGTTCCTTGGAGGGCTACACCTTC. Amino acid sequence: CASGGQGSLEGYTF.

The J gene is TRBJ1-1, the V gene TRBV7-2; D unclear. Germline V lookup: CDR1 SGHTA, CDR2 FQGNSA. Trimming took 3 bases from V and 5 from J, leaving 10 bases between them. The CDR3 sequence is 13 residues long. CDR3 DNA sequence: TGTGCCAGCAGCTTCCTCGTCGAGACTGAAGCTTTCTTT. This encodes CASSFLVETEAFF.